Below, one T cell receptor beta chain is given with its context. Its antigen remains unknown. This record comes from a study of vaccination and CD4 T cells after COVID-19. Study information: Four females and six males made up the convalescents, with two Hispanic. Convalescent patients gave post-COVID blood a median about 95 days post-diagnosis, range 35 to 161.

As for treatment: approximately nine-day PBMC culture with coronavirus spike peptide pools or control peptides (ViraFEST assay). Peptide pool stimulation in ViraFEST expanded antigen-specific T cells, whose TCRs were then sequenced. The assay that was used to sequence DNA from cultured CD4+ T cells was the Oncomine TCR Beta short-read assay. TCRdb independently ran MiXCR on the PCR reads; one entry per CDR3 protein. The top ten hold more than 13% of the sample, which has 3,000 to 4,000 distinct CDR3 sequences, under 20% seen once. The sequenced material came from CD4+ T cells from blood, cultured in vitro. The sequence came from a human donor who had recovered from COVID-19.

CDR3 region: CASSINEAVTGELFF. Here the CDR3 DNA reads TGTGCCAGTAGTATAAACGAAGCAGTAACCGGGGAGCTGTTTTTT. V usage is TRBV19 and J usage is TRBJ2-2, with D unresolved. The CDR3 loop spans 15 amino acids. The germline gives CDR1 LNHDA, CDR2 SQIVND (reference sequence). Trimming cost V 2 bases and J 5 bases, with 12 bases left between them.